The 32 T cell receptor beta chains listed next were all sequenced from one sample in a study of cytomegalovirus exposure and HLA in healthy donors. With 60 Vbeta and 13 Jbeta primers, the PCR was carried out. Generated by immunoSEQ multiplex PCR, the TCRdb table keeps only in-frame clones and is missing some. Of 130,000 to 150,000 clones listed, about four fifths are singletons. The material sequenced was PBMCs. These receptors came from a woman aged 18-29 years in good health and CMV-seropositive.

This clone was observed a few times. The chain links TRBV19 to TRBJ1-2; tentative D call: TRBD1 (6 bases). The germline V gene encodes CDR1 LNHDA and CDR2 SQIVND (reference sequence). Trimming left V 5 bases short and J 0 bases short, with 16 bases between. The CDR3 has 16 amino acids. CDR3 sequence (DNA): TGTGCCAGTAGTGGGCAGGGGCCCCCTGCTAACTATGGCTACACCTTC. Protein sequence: CASSGQGPPANYGYTF.

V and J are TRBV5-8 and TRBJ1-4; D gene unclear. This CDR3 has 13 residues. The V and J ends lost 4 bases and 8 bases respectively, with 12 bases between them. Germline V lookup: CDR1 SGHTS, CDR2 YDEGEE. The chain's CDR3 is CASSPRMGEKLFF. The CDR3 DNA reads TGTGCCAGCAGCCCCCGGATGGGCGAAAAACTGTTTTTT. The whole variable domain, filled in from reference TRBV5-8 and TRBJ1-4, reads EAGVTQSPTHLIKTRGQQATLRCSPISGHTSVYWYQQALGLGLQFLLWYDEGEERNRGNFPPRFSGRQFPNYSSELNVNALELEDSALYLCASSPRMGEKLFFGSGTQLSVL.

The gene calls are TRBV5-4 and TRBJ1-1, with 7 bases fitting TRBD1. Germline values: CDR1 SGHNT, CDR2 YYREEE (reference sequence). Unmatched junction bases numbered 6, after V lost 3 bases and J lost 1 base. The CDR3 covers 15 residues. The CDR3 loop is CASSSRTGGNTEAFF. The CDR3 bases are TGTGCCAGCAGCTCCCGGACAGGAGGGAACACTGAAGCTTTCTTT.

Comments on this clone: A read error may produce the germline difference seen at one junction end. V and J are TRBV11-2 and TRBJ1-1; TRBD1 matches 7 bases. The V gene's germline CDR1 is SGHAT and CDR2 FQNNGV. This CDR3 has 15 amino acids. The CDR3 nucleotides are TGTGCCAGCAGCCGAAGAGGGGGCGCCGGCACTGAAGCTTCCTTT. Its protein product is CASSRRGGAGTEASF.

CDR3 sequence: CASRRTETYEQYF. CDR3 bases: TGTGCCAGCAGGAGGACAGAAACCTACGAGCAGTACTTC. This chain connects TRBV2 to TRBJ2-7; a possible D gene is TRBD1 (6 bases). The CDR3 is 13 residues long. Germline CDR1 is SNHLY and CDR2 is FYNNEI. The V and J ends lost 6 bases and 2 bases respectively, with 11 bases between them.

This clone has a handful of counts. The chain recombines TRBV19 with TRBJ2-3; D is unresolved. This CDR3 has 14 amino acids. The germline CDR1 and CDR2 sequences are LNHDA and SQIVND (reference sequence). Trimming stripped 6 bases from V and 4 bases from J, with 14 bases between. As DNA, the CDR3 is TGTGCCAGTAGCCTAGGCTTGGCCCCAGATACGCAGTATTTT. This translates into CASSLGLAPDTQYF.

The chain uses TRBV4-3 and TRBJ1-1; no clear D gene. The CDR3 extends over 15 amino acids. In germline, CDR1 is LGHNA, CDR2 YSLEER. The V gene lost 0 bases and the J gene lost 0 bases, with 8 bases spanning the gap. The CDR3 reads CASSQDWLMNTEAFF. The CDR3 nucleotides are TGCGCCAGCAGCCAAGATTGGCTGATGAACACTGAAGCTTTCTTT.

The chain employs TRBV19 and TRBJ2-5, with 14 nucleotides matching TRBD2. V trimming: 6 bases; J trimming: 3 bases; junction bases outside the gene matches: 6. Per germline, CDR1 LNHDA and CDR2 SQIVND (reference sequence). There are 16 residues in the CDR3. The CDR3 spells CASSGLAGGPEETQYF. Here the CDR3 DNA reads TGTGCCAGTAGCGGACTAGCGGGGGGACCTGAAGAGACCCAGTACTTC.

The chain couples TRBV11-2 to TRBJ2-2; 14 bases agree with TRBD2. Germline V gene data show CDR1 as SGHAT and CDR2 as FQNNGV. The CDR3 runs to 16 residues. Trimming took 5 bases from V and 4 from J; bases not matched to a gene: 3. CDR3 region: CASSPGLAGGTGELFF. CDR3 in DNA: TGTGCCAGCAGCCCCGGACTAGCGGGGGGCACCGGGGAGCTGTTTTTT.

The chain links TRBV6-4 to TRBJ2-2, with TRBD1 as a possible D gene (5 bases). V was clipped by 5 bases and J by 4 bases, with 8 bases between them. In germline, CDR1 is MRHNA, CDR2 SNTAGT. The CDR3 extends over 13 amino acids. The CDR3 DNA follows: TGTGCCAGCAGTTATACAGGCACCGGGGAGCTGTTTTTT. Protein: CASSYTGTGELFF.

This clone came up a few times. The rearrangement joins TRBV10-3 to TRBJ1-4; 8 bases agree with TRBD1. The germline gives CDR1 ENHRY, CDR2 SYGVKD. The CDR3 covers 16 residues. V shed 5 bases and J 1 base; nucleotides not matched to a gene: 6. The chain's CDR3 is CAISSGGAGTNEKLFF. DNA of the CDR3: TGTGCCATCAGTTCAGGGGGCGCGGGAACTAATGAAAAACTGTTTTTT.

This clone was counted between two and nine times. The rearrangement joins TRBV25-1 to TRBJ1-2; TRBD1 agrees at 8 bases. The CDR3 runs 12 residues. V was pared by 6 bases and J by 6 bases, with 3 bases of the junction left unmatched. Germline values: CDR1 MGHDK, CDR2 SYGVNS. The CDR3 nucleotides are TGTGCCAGCAGAACGACAGGGGATGGCTACACCTTC. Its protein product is CASRTTGDGYTF.

Here the CDR3 DNA reads TGTGCCAGTACCCTCCGGGACAGGGCAATGAACACTGAAGCTTTCTTT. This encodes CASTLRDRAMNTEAFF. The chain is built from TRBV19 and TRBJ1-1, with 9 bases matching TRBD1. Germline CDR1 LNHDA, CDR2 SQIVND (reference sequence). The J segment lost 0 bases and the V segment lost 7 bases, leaving 9 bases of the junction unmatched. The CDR3 runs to 16 residues.

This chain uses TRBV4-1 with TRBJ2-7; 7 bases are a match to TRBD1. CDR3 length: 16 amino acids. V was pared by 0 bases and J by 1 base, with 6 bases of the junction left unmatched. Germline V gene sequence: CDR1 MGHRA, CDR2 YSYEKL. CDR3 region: CASSQDTRTGSYEQYF. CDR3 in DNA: TGCGCCAGCAGCCAAGATACGCGGACAGGTTCCTACGAGCAGTACTTC.

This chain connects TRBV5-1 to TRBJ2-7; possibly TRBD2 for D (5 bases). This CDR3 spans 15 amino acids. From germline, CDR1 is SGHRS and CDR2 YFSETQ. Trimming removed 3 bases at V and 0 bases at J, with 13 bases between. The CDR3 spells CASSSPGKTSYEQYF. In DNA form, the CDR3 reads TGCGCCAGCAGCTCCCCGGGAAAAACCTCCTACGAGCAGTACTTC.

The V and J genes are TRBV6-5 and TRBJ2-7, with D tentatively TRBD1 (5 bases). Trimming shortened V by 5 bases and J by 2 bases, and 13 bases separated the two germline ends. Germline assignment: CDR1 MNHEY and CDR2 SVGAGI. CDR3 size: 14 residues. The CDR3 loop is CASSQRTTTYEQYF. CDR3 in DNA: TGTGCCAGCAGTCAAAGGACAACTACCTACGAGCAGTACTTC.

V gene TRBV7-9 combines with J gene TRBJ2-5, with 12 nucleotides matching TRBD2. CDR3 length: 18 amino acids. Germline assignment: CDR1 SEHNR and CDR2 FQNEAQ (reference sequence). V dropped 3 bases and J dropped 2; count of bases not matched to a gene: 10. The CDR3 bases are TGTGCCAGCAGCTTCCCGCCGACTAGCGGGGGATTGCAAGAGACCCAGTACTTC. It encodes CASSFPPTSGGLQETQYF.

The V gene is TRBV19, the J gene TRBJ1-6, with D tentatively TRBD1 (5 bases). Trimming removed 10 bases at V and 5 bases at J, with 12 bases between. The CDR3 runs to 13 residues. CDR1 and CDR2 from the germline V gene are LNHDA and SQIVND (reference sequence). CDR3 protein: CATRRGNNSPLHF. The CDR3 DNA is TGTGCCACCAGGCGGGGGAATAATTCACCCCTCCACTTT.

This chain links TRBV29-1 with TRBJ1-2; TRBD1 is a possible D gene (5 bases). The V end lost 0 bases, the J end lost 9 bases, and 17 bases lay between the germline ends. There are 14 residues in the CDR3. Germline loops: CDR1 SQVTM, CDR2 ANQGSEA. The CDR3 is CSVEDPSTVWSYTF. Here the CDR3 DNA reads TGCAGCGTTGAAGATCCTTCGACAGTCTGGAGCTACACCTTC.

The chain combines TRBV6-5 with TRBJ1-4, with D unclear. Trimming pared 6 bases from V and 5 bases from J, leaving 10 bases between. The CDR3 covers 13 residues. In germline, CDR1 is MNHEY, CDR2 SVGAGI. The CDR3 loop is CASRWSGNEKLFF. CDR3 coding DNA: TGTGCCAGCAGGTGGAGCGGCAATGAAAAACTGTTTTTT.

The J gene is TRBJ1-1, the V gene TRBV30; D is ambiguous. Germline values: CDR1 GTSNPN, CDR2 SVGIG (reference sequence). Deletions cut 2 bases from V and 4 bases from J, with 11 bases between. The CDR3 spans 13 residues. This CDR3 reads CAWSSAPGTEAFF. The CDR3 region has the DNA TGTGCCTGGAGTTCAGCTCCGGGCACTGAAGCTTTCTTT.

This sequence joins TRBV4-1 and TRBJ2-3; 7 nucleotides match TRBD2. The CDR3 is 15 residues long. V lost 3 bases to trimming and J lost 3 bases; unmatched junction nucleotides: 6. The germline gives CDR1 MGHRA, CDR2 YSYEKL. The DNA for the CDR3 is TGCGCCAGCAGCCAGGTTGGACTAGGTACAGATACGCAGTATTTT. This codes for CASSQVGLGTDTQYF.

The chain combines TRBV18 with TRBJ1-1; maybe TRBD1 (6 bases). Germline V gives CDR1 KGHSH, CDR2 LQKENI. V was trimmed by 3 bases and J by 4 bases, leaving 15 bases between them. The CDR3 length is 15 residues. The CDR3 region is CASSPERGGATEAFF. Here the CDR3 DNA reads TGTGCCAGCTCACCGGAGCGGGGGGGCGCCACTGAAGCTTTCTTT.

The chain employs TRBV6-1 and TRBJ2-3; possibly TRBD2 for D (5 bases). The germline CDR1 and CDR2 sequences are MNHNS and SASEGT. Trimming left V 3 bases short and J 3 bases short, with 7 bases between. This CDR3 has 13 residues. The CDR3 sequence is CASSEDWTDTQYF. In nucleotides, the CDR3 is TGTGCCAGCAGTGAGGACTGGACAGATACGCAGTATTTT.

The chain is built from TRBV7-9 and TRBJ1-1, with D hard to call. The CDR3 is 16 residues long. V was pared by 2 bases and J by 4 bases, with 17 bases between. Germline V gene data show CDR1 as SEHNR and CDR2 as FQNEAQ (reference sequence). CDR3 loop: CASSLHSGVPPTEAFF. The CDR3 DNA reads TGTGCCAGCAGCTTACACTCGGGAGTTCCGCCCACTGAAGCTTTCTTT.

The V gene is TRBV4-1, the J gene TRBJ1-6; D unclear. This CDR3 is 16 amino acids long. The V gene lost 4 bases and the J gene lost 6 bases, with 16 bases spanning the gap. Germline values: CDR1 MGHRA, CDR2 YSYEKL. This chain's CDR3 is CASSRPSKGGNSPLHF. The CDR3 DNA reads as TGCGCCAGCAGCCGGCCCTCTAAGGGAGGTAATTCACCCCTCCACTTT.

CDR3 residues: CASSWRPGRPGLNTEAFF. Written as DNA, the CDR3 is TGTGCCAGCAGCTGGCGCCCAGGCAGGCCGGGGTTGAACACTGAAGCTTTCTTT. J is TRBJ1-1 and V is TRBV5-6; unclear D gene. The V gene's germline CDR1 is SGHDT and CDR2 YYEEEE. V was clipped by 3 bases and J by 0 bases, with 21 bases between them. CDR3 length equals 18 residues.

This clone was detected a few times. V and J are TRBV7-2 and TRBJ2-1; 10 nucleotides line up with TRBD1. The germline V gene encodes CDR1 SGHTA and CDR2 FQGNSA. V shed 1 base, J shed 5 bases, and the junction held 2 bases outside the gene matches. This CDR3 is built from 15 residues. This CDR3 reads CASSLEGQGHNEQFF. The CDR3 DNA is TGTGCCAGCAGCTTAGAGGGACAGGGGCACAATGAGCAGTTCTTC. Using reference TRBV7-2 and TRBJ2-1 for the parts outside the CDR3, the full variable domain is GAGVSQSPSNKVTEKGKDVELRCDPISGHTALYWYRQSLGQGLEFLIYFQGNSAPDKSGLPSDRFSAERTGGSVSTLTIQRTQQEDSAVYLCASSLEGQGHNEQFFGPGTRLTVL.

CDR3 DNA sequence: TGTGCCTGGAGCGAAATCGGTGGAGGTGAAGCTTTCTTT. Translated, it gives CAWSEIGGGEAFF. The chain uses TRBV30 and TRBJ1-1, with no clear D. V was trimmed by 3 bases and J by 7 bases, leaving 15 bases between them. CDR1 and CDR2 from the germline V gene are GTSNPN and SVGIG (reference sequence). The CDR3 has 13 amino acids.

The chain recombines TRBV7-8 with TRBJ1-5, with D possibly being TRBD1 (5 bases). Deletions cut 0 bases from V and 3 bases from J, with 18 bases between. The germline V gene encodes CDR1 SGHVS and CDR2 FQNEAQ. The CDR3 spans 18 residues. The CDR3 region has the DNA TGTGCCAGCAGCTTAGCGGACCGGAGATCAGGGCTCAATCAGCCCCAGCATTTT. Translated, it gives CASSLADRRSGLNQPQHF.

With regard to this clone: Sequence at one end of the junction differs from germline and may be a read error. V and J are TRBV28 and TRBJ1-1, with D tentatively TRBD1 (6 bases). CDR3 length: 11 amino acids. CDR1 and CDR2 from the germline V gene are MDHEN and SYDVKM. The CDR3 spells CASSFSQGAIF. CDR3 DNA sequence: TGTGCCAGCAGTTTTTCACAGGGCGCGATCTTT.

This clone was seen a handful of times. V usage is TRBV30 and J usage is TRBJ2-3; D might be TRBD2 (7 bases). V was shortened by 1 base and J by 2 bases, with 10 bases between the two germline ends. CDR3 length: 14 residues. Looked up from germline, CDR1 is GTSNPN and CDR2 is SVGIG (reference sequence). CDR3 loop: CAWSAGGYTDTQYF. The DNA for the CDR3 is TGTGCCTGGAGTGCGGGGGGCTACACAGATACGCAGTATTTT. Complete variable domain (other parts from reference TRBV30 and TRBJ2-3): SQTIHQWPATLVQPVGSPLSLECTVEGTSNPNLYWYRQAAGRGLQLLFYSVGIGQISSEVPQNLSASRPQDRQFILSSKKLLLSDSGFYLCAWSAGGYTDTQYFGPGTRLTVL.